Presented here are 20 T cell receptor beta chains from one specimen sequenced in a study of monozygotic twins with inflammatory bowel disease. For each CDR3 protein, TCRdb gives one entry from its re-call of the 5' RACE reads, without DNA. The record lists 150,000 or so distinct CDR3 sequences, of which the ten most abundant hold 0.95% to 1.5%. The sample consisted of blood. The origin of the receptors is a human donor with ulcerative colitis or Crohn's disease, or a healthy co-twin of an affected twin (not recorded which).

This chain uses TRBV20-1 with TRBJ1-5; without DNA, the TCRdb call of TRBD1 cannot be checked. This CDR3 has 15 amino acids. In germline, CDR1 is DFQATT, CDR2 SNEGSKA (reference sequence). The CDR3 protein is CSAPSRAGSNQPQHF.

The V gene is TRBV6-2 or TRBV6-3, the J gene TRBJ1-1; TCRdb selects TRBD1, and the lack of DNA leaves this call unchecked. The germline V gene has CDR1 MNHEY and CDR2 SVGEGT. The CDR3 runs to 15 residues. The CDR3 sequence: CASSFQTGTGTEAFF.

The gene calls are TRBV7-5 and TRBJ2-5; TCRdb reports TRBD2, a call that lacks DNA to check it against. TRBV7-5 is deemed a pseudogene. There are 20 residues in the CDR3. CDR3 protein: CISVPEAGTSGNAGPGTQYF.

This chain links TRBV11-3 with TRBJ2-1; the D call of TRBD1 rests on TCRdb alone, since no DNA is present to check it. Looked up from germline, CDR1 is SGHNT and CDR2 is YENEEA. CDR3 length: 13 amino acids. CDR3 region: CASSLGGGNEQFF.

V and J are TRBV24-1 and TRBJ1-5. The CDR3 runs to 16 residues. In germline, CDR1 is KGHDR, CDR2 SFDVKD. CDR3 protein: CATSDPRSEDGRPQHF.

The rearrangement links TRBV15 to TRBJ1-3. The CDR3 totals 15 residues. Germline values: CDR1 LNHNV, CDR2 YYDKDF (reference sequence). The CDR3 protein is CATRREGSSGNTIYF.

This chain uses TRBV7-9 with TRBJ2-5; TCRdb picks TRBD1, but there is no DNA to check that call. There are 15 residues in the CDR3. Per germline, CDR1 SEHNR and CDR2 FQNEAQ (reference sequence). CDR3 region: CASSLGQGATETQYF.

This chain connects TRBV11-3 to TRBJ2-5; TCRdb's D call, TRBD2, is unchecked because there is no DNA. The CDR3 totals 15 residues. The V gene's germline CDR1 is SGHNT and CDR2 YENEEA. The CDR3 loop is CASSEHGNSQETQYF.

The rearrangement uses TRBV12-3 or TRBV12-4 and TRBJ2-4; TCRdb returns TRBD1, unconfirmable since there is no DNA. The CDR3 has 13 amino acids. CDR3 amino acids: CASSPGAKNIQYF.

CDR3 sequence reads: CASSPVPGSGQPQHF. The J gene is TRBJ1-5, the V gene TRBV18; lacking DNA, the TRBD1 call made by TCRdb goes unchecked. This CDR3 has 15 residues. Germline lookup yields CDR1 KGHSH and CDR2 LQKENI.

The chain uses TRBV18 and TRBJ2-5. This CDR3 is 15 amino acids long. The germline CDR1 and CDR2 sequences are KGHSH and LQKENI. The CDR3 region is CASSPGVGKEETQYF.

CDR3 residues: CASSLASENTEAFF. The chain has TRBV7-3 and TRBJ1-1. Germline assignment: CDR1 SGHTA and CDR2 FQGTGA. This CDR3 is built from 14 residues. The full variable domain, its missing parts supplied by reference TRBV7-3 and TRBJ1-1, is GAGVSQTPSNKVTEKGKYVELRCDPISGHTALYWYRQSLGQGPEFLIYFQGTGAADDSGLPNDRFFAVRPEGSVSTLKIQRTERGDSAVYLCASSLASENTEAFFGQGTRLTVV.

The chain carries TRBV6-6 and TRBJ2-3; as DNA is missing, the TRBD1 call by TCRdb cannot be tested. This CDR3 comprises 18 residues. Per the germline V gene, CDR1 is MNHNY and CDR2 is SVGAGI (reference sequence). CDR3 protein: CASSPRAPPQGRTDTQYF.

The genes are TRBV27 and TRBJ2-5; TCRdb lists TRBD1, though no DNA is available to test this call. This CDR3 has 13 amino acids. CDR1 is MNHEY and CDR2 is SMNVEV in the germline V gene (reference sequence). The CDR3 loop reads CASSLTGVETQYF.

CDR3 loop: CATGSGTSGSWEQYF. The rearrangement uses TRBV24-1 and TRBJ2-7; TCRdb selects TRBD2, and the lack of DNA leaves this call unchecked. The CDR3 sequence is 15 residues long. Germline CDR1 is KGHDR and CDR2 is SFDVKD.

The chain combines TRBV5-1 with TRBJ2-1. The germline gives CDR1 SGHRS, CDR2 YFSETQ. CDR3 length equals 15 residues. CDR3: CASSLDGPSNNEQFF.

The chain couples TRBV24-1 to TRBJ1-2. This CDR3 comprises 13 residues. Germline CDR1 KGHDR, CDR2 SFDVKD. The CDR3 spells CATSVGSNYGYTF.

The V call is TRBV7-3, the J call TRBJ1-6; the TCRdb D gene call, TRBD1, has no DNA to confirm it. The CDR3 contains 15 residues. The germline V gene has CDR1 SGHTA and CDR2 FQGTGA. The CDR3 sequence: CASSAGTDYNSPLHF.

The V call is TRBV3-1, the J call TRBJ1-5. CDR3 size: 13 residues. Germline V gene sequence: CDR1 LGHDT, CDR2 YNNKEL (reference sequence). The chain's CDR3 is CASSQGPNQPQHF.

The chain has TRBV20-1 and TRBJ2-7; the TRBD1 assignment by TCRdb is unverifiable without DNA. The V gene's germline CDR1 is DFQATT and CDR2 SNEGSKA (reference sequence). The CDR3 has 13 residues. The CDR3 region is CSAATGAETQQYF.